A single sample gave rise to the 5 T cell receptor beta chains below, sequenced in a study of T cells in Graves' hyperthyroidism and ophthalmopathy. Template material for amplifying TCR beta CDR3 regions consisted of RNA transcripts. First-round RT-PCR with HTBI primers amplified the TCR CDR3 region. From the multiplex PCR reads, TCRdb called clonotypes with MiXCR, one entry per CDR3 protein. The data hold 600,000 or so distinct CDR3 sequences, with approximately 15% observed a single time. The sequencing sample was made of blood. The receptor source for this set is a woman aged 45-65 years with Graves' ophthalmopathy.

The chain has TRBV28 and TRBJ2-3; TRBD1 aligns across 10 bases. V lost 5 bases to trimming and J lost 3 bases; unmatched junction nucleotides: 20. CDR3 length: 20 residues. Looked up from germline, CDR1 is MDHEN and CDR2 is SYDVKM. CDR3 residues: CASSAQRGSRDRGETDTQYF. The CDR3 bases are TGTGCCAGCAGTGCACAAAGGGGCTCCCGGGACAGGGGCGAGACAGATACGCAGTATTTT.

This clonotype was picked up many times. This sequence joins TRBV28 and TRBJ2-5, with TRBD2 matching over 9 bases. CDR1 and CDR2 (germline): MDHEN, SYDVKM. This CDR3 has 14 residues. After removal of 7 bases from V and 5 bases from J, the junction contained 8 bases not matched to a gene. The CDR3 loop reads CASTKAGGVETQYF. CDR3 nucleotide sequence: TGTGCCAGCACCAAAGCGGGAGGCGTGGAGACCCAGTACTTC.

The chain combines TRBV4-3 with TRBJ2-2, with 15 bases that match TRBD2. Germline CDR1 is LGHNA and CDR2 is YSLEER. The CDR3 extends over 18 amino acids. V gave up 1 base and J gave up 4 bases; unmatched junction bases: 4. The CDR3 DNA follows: TGCGCCAGCAGCCAAGGGACTAGCGGGAGGGGGGTCACCGGGGAGCTGTTTTTT. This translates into CASSQGTSGRGVTGELFF.

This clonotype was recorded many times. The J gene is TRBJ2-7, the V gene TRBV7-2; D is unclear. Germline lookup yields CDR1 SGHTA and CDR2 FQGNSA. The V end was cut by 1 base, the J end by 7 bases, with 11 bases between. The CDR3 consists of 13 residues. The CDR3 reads CASSLGPIGEQYF. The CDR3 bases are TGTGCCAGCAGCTTAGGTCCCATTGGGGAGCAGTACTTC.

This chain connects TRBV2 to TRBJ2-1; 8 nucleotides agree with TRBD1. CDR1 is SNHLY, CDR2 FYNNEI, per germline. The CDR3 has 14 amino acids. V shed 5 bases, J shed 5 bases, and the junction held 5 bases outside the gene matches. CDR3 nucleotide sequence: TGTGCCAGCAGTTCGGGACAGGTAAACAATGAGCAGTTCTTC. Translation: CASSSGQVNNEQFF.